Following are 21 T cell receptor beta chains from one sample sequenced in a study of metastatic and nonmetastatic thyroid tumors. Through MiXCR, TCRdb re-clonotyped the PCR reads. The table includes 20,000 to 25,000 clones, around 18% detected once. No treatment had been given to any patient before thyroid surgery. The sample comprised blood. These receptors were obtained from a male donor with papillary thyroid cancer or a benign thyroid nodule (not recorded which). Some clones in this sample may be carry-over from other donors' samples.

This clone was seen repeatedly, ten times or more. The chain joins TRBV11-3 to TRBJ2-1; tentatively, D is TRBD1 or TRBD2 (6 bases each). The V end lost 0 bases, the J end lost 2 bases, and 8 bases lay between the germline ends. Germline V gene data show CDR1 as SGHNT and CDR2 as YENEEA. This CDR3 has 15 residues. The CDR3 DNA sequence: TGTGCCAGCAGCTTAGATGGGGGGCCCTACAATGAGCAGTTCTTC. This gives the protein CASSLDGGPYNEQFF.

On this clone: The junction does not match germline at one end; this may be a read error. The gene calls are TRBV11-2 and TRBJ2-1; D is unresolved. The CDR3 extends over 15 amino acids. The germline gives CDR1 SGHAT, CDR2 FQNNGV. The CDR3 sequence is CASILVGGVYNEQFF. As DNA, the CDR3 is TGTGCCAGCATCTTAGTAGGTGGAGTGTACAATGAGCAGTTCTTC.

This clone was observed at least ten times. Here the CDR3 reads CASSLTGARTEAFF. CDR3 nucleotide sequence: TGTGCCAGCAGCCTCACAGGGGCGCGCACTGAAGCTTTCTTT. The V call is TRBV11-1, the J call TRBJ1-1, with 7 bases fitting TRBD1. Germline V gene lookup returns CDR1 SGHAT and CDR2 FQDESV (reference sequence). This CDR3 contains 14 residues. Trimming removed 5 bases from V and 4 bases from J; junction bases left unmatched: 7.

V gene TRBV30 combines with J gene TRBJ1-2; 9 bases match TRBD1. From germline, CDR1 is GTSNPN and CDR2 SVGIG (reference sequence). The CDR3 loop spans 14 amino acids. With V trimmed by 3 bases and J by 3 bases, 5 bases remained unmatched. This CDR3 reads CAWSNRGQDYGYTF. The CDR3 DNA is TGTGCCTGGAGCAACAGGGGGCAGGACTATGGCTACACCTTC.

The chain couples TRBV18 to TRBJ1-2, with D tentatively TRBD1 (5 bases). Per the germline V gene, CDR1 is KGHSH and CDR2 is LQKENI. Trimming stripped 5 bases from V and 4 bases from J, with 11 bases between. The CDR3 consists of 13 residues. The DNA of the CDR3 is TGTGCCAGCTCATTCGACAGCCGCTATGGCTACACCTTC. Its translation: CASSFDSRYGYTF.

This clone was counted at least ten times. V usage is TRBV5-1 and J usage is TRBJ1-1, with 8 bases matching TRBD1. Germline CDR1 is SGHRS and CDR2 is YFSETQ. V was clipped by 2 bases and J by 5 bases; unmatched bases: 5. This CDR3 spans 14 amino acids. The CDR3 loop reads CASSFWTGRTEAFF. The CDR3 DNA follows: TGCGCCAGCAGCTTTTGGACAGGGCGTACTGAAGCTTTCTTT.

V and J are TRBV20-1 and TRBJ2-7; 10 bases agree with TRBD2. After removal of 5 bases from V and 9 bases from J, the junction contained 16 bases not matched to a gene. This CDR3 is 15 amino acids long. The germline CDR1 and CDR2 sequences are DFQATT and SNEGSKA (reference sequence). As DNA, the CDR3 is TGCAGTGCTCTACTTAGCGGGAGGACCCTAGGCGTGCAGTACTTC. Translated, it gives CSALLSGRTLGVQYF.

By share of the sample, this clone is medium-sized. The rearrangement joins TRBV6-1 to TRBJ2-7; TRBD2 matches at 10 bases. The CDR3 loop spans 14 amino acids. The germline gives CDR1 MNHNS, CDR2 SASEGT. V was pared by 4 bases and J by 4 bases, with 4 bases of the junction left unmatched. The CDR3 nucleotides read TGTGCCAGCAGTGGACTAGCGGGCCCATACGAGCAGTACTTC. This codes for CASSGLAGPYEQYF.

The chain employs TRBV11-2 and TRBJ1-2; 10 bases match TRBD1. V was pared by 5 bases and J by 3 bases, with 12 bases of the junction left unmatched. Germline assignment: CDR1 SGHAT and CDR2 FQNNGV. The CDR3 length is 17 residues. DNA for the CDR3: TGTGCCAGCAGCCGACGCCCTGGACAGGGGGAAGACTATGGCTACACCTTC. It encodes CASSRRPGQGEDYGYTF. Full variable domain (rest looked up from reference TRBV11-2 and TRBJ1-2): EAGVAQSPRYKIIEKRQSVAFWCNPISGHATLYWYQQILGQGPKLLIQFQNNGVVDDSQLPKDRFSAERLKGVDSTLKIQPAKLEDSAVYLCASSRRPGQGEDYGYTFGSGTRLTVV.

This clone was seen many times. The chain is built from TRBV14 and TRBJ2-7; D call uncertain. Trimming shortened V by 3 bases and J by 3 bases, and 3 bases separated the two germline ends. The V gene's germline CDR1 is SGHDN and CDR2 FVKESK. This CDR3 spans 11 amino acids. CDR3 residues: CASSHGYEQYF. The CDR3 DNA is TGTGCCAGCAGCCACGGCTACGAGCAGTACTTC.

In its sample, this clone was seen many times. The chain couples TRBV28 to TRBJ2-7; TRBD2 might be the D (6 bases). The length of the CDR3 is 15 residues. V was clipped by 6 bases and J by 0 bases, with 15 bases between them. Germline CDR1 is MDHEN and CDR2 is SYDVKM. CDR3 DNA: TGTGCCAGCAGATTTAGCGGTTCGAGCTCCTACGAGCAGTACTTC. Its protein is CASRFSGSSSYEQYF.

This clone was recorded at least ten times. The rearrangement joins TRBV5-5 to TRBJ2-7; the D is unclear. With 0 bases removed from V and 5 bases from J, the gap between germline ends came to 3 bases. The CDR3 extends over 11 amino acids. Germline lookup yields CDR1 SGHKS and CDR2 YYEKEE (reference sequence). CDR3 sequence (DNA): TGTGCCAGCAGCTTGGAAGACGAGCAGTACTTC. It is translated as CASSLEDEQYF.

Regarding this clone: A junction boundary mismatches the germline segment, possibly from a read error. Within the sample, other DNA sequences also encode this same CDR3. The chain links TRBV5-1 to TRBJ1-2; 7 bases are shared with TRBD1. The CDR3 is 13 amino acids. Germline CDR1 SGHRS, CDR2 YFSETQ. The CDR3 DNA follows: TGTGCCAGCAGAAGGACAGGACTAGACGGCTACACCTTC. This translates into CASRRTGLDGYTF.

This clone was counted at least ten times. The CDR3 region has the DNA TGTGCCAGCAGGAGAAGGGACACCAACCAAGAGACCCAGTACTTC. Its protein product is CASRRRDTNQETQYF. V and J are TRBV11-3 and TRBJ2-5; D is perhaps TRBD1 (6 bases). V gave up 6 bases and J gave up 0 bases, with 14 bases separating them. This CDR3 is 15 amino acids long. In germline, CDR1 is SGHNT, CDR2 YENEEA.

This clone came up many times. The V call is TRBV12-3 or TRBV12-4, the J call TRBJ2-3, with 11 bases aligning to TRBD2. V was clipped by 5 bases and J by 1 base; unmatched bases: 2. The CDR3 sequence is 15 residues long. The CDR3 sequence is CASSPGLAGTDTQYF. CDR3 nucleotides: TGTGCCAGCAGTCCGGGACTAGCGGGCACAGATACGCAGTATTTT.

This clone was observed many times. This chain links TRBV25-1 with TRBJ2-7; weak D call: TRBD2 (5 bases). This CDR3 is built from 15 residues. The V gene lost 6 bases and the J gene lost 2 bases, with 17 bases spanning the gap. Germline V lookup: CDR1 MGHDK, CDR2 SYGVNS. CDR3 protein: CASSGNEGTPYEQYF. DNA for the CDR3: TGTGCCAGCAGCGGAAATGAGGGAACCCCCTACGAGCAGTACTTC.

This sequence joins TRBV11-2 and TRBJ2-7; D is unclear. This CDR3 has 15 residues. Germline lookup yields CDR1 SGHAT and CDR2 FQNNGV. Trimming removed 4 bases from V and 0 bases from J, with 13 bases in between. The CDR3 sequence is CASSSIITSSYEQYV. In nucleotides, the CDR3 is TGTGCCAGCAGCTCCATCATTACAAGCTCCTACGAGCAGTACGTC.

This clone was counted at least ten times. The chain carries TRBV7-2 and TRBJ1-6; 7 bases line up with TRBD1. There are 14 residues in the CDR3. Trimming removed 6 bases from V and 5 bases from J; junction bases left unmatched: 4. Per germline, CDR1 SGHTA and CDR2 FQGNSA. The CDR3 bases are TGTGCCAGCAGTCGGGACAGACATAATTCACCCCTCCACTTT. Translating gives CASSRDRHNSPLHF.

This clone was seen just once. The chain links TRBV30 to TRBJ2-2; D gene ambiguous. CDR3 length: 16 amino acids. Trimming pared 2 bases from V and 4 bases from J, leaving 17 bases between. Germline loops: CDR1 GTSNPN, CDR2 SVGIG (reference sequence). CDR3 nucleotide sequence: TGTGCCTGGAGTAACCTTCGACATTCCCCCACCGGGGAGCTGTTTTTT. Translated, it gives CAWSNLRHSPTGELFF. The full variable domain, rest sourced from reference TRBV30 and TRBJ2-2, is SQTIHQWPATLVQPVGSPLSLECTVEGTSNPNLYWYRQAAGRGLQLLFYSVGIGQISSEVPQNLSASRPQDRQFILSSKKLLLSDSGFYLCAWSNLRHSPTGELFFGEGSRLTVL.

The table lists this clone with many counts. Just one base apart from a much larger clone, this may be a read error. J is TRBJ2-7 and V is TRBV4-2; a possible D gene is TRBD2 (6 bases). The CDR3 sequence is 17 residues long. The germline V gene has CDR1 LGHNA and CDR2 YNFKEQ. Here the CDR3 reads CASSVPVAGPISYEQYF. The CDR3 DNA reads TGTGCCAGCAGCGTCCCGGTGGCGGGGCCTATCTCCTACGAGCAGTACTTT.

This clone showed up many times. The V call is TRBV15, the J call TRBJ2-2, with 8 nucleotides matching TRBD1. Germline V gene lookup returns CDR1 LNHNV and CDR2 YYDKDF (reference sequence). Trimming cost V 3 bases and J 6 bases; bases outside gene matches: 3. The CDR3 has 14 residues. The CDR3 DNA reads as TGTGCCACCAGCAGCGACAGGGGTCCCGGGGAGCTGTTTTTT. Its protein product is CATSSDRGPGELFF.